This TCR beta chain was found in a study of blood T cell repertoires in COVID-19. The wider study: The analysed material was cDNA or gDNA that came from T cells, B-cell-depleted T cells, or PBMCs.

The V gene end was trimmed by 1 base and the J gene end by 6 bases; junction bases not matched to a gene: 3. CDR1 and CDR2 from the germline V gene are SGHAT and FQNNGV. CDR3 length: 15 amino acids. Per the study methods: Amplification of reference gene primers provided the estimated nucleated cell counts. The table came from immunoSEQ multiplex PCR; TCRdb's copy has only in-frame clones and leaves some out. Clonal size and the V and J genes are those of that table, whereas D and trimming came from the DNA. The repertoire consists of some 200,000 clones, with approximately 85% occurring once and the leading ten covering approximately 9.8%.

Input material: peripheral blood. This chain connects TRBV11-2 to TRBJ2-1, with 10 bases aligning to TRBD2. The TCR was taken from a woman older than 75 with acute or convalescent COVID-19. In DNA form, the CDR3 reads TGTGCCAGCAGCTTAGTAGGACTAGCGGCCAATGAGCAGTTCTTC. Amino acids: CASSLVGLAANEQFF.